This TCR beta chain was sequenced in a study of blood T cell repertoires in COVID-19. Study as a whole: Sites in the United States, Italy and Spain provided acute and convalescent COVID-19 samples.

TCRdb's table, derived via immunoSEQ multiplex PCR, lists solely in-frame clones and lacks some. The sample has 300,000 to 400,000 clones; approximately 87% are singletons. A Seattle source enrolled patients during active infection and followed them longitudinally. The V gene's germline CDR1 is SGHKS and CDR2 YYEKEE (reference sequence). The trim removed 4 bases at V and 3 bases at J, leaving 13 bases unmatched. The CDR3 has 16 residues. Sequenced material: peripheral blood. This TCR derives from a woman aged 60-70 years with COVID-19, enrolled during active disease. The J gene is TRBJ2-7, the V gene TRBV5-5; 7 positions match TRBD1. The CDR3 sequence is CASSETTGVQLYEQYF. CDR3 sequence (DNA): TGTGCCAGCAGCGAAACAACAGGGGTCCAACTCTACGAGCAGTACTTC. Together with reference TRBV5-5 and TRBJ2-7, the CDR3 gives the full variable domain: DAGVTQSPTHLIKTRGQQVTLRCSPISGHKSVSWYQQVLGQGPQFIFQYYEKEERGRGNFPDRFSARQFPNYSSELNVNALLLGDSALYLCASSETTGVQLYEQYFGPGTRLTVT.